In this sample, the clone carrying this T cell receptor beta chain turned up many times. The record originates from a study of tumor-infiltrating lymphocytes in oesophageal squamous cell carcinoma. TCRdb re-called the PCR reads through MiXCR, storing one row per CDR3 protein. The table shows almost 20,000 distinct CDR3 sequences, with roughly 41% occurring only once. The CDR3 has 15 residues. V was trimmed by 2 bases and J by 3 bases, leaving 13 bases between them. The chain combines TRBV12-3 or TRBV12-4 with TRBJ1-1; weak D call: TRBD1 (5 bases). The sample consisted of esophageal tumor tissue. This clonotype originated in a male donor with esophageal squamous cell carcinoma. CDR3 loop: CASSLLRGGDTEAFF. The CDR3 bases are TGTGCCAGCAGTTTATTGAGGGGAGGAGACACTGAAGCTTTCTTT.